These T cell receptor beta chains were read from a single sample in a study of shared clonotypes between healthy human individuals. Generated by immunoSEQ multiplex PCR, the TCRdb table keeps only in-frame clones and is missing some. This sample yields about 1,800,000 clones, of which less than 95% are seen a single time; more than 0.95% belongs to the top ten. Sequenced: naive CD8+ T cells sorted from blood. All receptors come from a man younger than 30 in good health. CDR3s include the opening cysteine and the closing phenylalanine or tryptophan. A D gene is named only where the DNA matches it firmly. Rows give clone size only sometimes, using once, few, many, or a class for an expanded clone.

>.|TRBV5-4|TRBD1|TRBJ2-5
CASSLLGQGDQETQYF
TGTGCCAGCAGCCTCCTGGGACAGGGGGACCAAGAGACCCAGTACTTC
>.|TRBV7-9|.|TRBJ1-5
CASSLDHSNQPQHF
TGTGCCAGCAGCTTAGATCACAGCAATCAGCCCCAGCATTTT
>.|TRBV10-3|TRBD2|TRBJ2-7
CAIGLADSGGEQYF
TGTGCCATCGGACTAGCGGACTCAGGGGGCGAGCAGTACTTC
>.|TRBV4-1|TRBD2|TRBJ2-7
CASSQSAGELGEQYF
TGCGCCAGCAGCCAAAGTGCGGGGGAGCTTGGAGAGCAGTACTTC
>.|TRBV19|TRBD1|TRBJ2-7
CASGPGTGGFYEQYF
TGTGCCAGCGGGCCAGGGACAGGGGGTTTCTACGAGCAGTACTTC
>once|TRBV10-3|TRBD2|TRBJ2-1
CAISEGLAGYNEQFF
TGTGCCATCAGTGAGGGACTAGCGGGGTACAATGAGCAGTTCTTC
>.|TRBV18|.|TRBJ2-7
CASSPDGYSYEQYF
TGTGCCAGCTCTCCCGACGGTTACTCCTACGAGCAGTACTTC
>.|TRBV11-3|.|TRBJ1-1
CASSLDTAMNTEAFF
TGTGCCAGCAGCTTAGACACAGCGATGAACACTGAAGCTTTCTTT
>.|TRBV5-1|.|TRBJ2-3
CASSFRATTSTDTQYF
TGCGCCAGCAGCTTCCGGGCGACGACGAGCACAGATACGCAGTATTTT
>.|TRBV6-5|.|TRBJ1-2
CASSGTAGYYGYTF
TGTGCCAGCAGTGGTACCGCCGGGTATTATGGCTACACCTTC
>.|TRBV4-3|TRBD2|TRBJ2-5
CASSQGLAGEGETQYF
TGCGCCAGCAGCCAGGGACTAGCGGGAGAGGGGGAGACCCAGTACTTC
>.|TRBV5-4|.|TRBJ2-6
CASSFWGISGANVLTF
TGTGCCAGCAGCTTCTGGGGGATCTCTGGGGCCAACGTCCTGACTTTC
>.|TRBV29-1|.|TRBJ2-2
CSASGRKGELFF
TGCAGCGCCTCCGGAAGGAAAGGGGAGCTGTTTTTT
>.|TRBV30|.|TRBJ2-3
CAWSGAHTDTQYF
TGTGCCTGGAGCGGGGCACACACAGATACGCAGTATTTT
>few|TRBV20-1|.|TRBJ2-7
CSAGGVYEQYF
TGCAGTGCCGGAGGGGTTTACGAGCAGTACTTC
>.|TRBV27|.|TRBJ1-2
CASRPNDRYYGYTF
TGTGCCAGCAGACCAAATGACAGGTACTATGGCTACACCTTC
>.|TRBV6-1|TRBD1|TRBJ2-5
CASTSGTGGRETQYF
TGTGCCAGCACCTCCGGGACAGGGGGCCGGGAGACCCAGTACTTC
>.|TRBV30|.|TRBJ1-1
CAWSVLGTEAFF
TGTGCCTGGAGTGTTTTGGGAACTGAAGCTTTCTTT
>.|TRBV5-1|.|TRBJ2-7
CASSSDGGLGGSYEQYF
TGCGCCAGCAGCTCGGACGGCGGACTAGGGGGCTCCTACGAGCAGTACTTC
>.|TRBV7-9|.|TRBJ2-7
CASEPFLGGRYEQYF
TGTGCCAGCGAGCCCTTCCTCGGGGGCCGGTACGAGCAGTACTTC
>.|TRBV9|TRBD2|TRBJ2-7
CASSVEGLPDYEQYF
TGTGCCAGCAGCGTAGAGGGACTACCAGACTACGAGCAGTACTTC
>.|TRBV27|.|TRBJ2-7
CASSWAKGYEQYF
TGTGCCAGCAGTTGGGCGAAAGGCTACGAGCAGTACTTC
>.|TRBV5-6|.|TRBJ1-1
CASSFNTGTPNTEAFF
TGTGCCAGCAGCTTCAATACAGGGACCCCGAACACTGAAGCTTTCTTT
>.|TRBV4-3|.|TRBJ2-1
CASSQGLIVFEQFF
TGCGCCAGCAGCCAAGGGCTGATCGTGTTTGAGCAGTTCTTC
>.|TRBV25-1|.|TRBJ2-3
CASSPGAPTYTDTQYF
TGTGCCAGCAGTCCCGGAGCGCCAACGTATACAGATACGCAGTATTTT
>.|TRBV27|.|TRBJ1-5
CASSALTPYSNQPQHF
TGTGCCAGCAGTGCCCTGACGCCATATAGCAATCAGCCCCAGCATTTT
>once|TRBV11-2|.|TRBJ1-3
CASSLERQPGNTIYF
TGTGCCAGCAGCTTAGAGCGACAGCCTGGAAACACCATATATTTT
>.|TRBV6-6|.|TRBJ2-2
CASSYHDWGPGELFF
TGTGCCAGCAGTTATCACGACTGGGGTCCCGGGGAGCTGTTTTTT
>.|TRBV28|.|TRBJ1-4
CASSSDMGSEKLFF
TGTGCCAGCAGTTCTGACATGGGGAGTGAAAAACTGTTTTTT
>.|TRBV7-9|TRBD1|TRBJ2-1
CASSPQGASYNEQFF
TGTGCCAGCAGCCCACAGGGGGCCTCATACAATGAGCAGTTCTTC
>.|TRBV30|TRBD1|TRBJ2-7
CAWTPGQDYEQYF
TGTGCCTGGACCCCGGGACAGGACTACGAGCAGTACTTC
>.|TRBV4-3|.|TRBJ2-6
CASSQDRRGPGANVLTF
TGCGCCAGCAGCCAAGATCGTCGGGGGCCAGGGGCCAACGTCCTGACTTTC
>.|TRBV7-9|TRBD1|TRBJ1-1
CASSLGPGGLNTEAFF
TGTGCCAGCAGCTTAGGTCCAGGGGGCTTGAACACTGAAGCTTTCTTT
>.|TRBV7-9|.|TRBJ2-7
CASSITDLTEGYEQYF
TGTGCCAGCAGCATAACGGACCTGACGGAGGGTTACGAGCAGTACTTC
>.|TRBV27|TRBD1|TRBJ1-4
CASSLGPGQANEKLFF
TGTGCCAGCAGTTTGGGACCGGGACAGGCTAATGAAAAACTGTTTTTT
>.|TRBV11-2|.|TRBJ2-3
CASGGWNTDTQYF
TGTGCCAGCGGGGGCTGGAACACAGATACGCAGTATTTT
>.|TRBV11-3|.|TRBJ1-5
CASFRRPRHSNQPQHF
TGTGCCAGCTTTAGGAGGCCGCGACATAGCAATCAGCCCCAGCATTTT
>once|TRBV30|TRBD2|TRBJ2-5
CAWSGVAGVPTQYF
TGTGCCTGGAGTGGGGTAGCGGGGGTACCGACCCAGTACTTC
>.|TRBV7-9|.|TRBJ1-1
CASSLGGEAFF
TGTGCCAGCAGCTTAGGAGGCGAAGCTTTCTTT
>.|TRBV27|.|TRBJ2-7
CASSLYPAKGPYEQYF
TGTGCCAGCAGTTTATACCCCGCGAAGGGACCCTACGAGCAGTACTTC
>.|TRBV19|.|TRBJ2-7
CASSEGRAYEQYF
TGTGCCAGTAGTGAAGGGAGAGCCTACGAGCAGTACTTC
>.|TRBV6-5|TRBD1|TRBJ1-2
CASSSLPTGDYGYTF
TGTGCCAGCAGTTCCCTCCCGACAGGGGACTATGGCTACACCTTC
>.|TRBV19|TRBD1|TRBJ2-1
CASSMTWTGNEQFF
TGTGCCAGTAGTATGACTTGGACAGGCAATGAGCAGTTCTTC
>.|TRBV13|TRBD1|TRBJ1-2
CASSGDSENYGYTF
TGTGCCAGCAGCGGGGACAGCGAGAACTATGGCTACACCTTC
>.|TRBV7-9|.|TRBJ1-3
CASSLNSGNTIYF
TGTGCCAGCAGCTTAAACTCTGGAAACACCATATATTTT
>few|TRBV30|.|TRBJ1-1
CAWSYGGTEAFF
TGTGCCTGGAGCTACGGTGGAACTGAAGCTTTCTTT